Sequencing of this T cell receptor (beta chain) was carried out in a study of cytomegalovirus exposure and HLA in healthy donors. Study results and caveats: Highest at DRB1 and lowest at HLA-C, TCR association rates differed among HLA loci in a later analysis. The study flagged about 150 TCR beta chains as cytomegalovirus-associated. Productive status was seen about 90% or about 30% of the time for most TCR beta V segments in an earlier analysis.

This clone was observed once. Antigen specificity is unknown. All the people who gave samples were healthy bone marrow donors. PCR primers comprised 60 Vbeta and 13 Jbeta primers. The table came from immunoSEQ multiplex PCR; TCRdb's copy has only in-frame clones and leaves some out. The repertoire holds about 190,000 clones, around 86% seen once, with roughly 1.8% in the top ten. Sequenced input: PBMCs. The sequence derives from a woman aged 18-35 years in good health and CMV-seronegative.

CDR3 loop: CAWRAGGANEQFF. CDR3 coding DNA: TGTGCCTGGAGGGCCGGGGGGGCCAATGAGCAGTTCTTC. The chain recombines TRBV30 with TRBJ2-1, with TRBD2 matching 8 bases. V dropped 3 bases and J dropped 6; count of bases not matched to a gene: 4. Per germline, CDR1 GTSNPN and CDR2 SVGIG (reference sequence). The CDR3 runs to 13 residues.